This is a list of T cell receptor beta chains from one sample in a study of T cells in tuberculosis. Generated by immunoSEQ multiplex PCR, the TCRdb table keeps only in-frame clones and is missing some. Among tens of thousands of clones listed, approximately 93% were seen once. Sequenced here: PBMCs, sampled at tuberculosis diagnosis. The receptors stem from an adult with tuberculosis. Each CDR3 is given with its conserved first and last residue. D genes are given only for firm matches. Where a row states a size, it is once, few, many or the class of an expanded clone; other rows omit it.

J gene | clone size | D gene | V gene | CDR3 protein | CDR3 DNA
TRBJ1-3 | NA | NA | TRBV18 | CASPAEGATHSPGNTIYF | TGTGCCAGCCCCGCAGAAGGGGCGACTCATTCTCCTGGAAACACCATATATTTT
TRBJ2-3 | NA | NA | TRBV19 | CASSRRISGYTDTQYF | TGTGCCAGTAGTCGTCGTATTAGCGGCTACACAGATACGCAGTATTTT
TRBJ1-1 | NA | NA | TRBV5-5 | CASSFGLNTEAFF | TGTGCCAGCAGCTTCGGGTTGAACACTGAAGCTTTCTTT
TRBJ2-3 | once | NA | TRBV10-3 | CAIAQDSVADTQYF | TGTGCCATCGCACAGGATTCGGTAGCAGATACGCAGTATTTT
TRBJ1-1 | NA | NA | TRBV19 | CASNSRNTEAFF | TGTGCCAGTAATTCCAGGAACACTGAAGCTTTCTTT
TRBJ2-3 | NA | TRBD1 | TRBV7-8 | CASSTTGGPTDTQYF | TGTGCCAGCAGCACAACAGGGGGGCCCACAGATACGCAGTATTTT
TRBJ2-1 | NA | NA | TRBV5-1 | CASSLASYNEQFF | TGCGCCAGCAGCTTGGCCTCTTACAATGAGCAGTTCTTC
TRBJ2-6 | NA | NA | TRBV6-4 | CASSDSHSGANVLTF | TGTGCCAGCAGTGACTCACACTCTGGGGCCAACGTCCTGACTTTC
TRBJ1-3 | once | TRBD1 | TRBV27 | CASAWTGGHGNTIYF | TGTGCCAGCGCCTGGACAGGGGGTCATGGAAACACCATATATTTT
TRBJ2-3 | NA | NA | TRBV5-1 | CASSLGRSGEGTDTQYF | TGCGCCAGCAGCTTGGGGCGTTCAGGGGAGGGAACAGATACGCAGTATTTT
TRBJ1-2 | NA | NA | TRBV28 | CASSGQKGYGYTF | TGTGCCAGCAGTGGGCAGAAGGGGTATGGCTACACCTTC
TRBJ2-3 | NA | TRBD1 | TRBV27 | CASSSDRGNTDTQYF | TGTGCCAGCAGCTCGGACAGGGGGAACACAGATACGCAGTATTTT
TRBJ1-2 | NA | TRBD1 | TRBV10-3 | CAISIGEGAINYGYTF | TGTGCCATCAGTATAGGTGAGGGGGCGATAAACTATGGCTACACCTTC
TRBJ2-7 | NA | TRBD1 | TRBV6-1 | CASWDRVYEQYF | TGTGCCAGCTGGGACAGGGTCTACGAGCAGTACTTC
TRBJ1-1 | NA | NA | TRBV10-3 | CAISYRETKTPMNTEAFF | TGTGCCATCAGTTACCGGGAAACGAAAACGCCAATGAACACTGAAGCTTTCTTT
TRBJ2-1 | NA | TRBD2 | TRBV6-1 | CASKRDWASYNEQFF | TGTGCCAGCAAGCGGGACTGGGCTTCCTACAATGAGCAGTTCTTC
TRBJ1-5 | NA | NA | TRBV10-3 | CAISSDRDQPQHF | TGTGCCATCAGCTCCGACAGAGATCAGCCCCAGCATTTT
TRBJ2-7 | NA | NA | TRBV9 | CASSTSGGNSYEQYF | TGTGCCAGCAGCACCTCTGGAGGGAACTCCTACGAGCAGTACTTC
TRBJ2-7 | NA | NA | TRBV6-5 | CASSYSSRAEQYF | TGTGCCAGCAGTTACTCGTCGCGAGCCGAGCAGTACTTC
TRBJ2-7 | once | TRBD1 | TRBV19 | CASSEVGTGLSYEQYF | TGTGCCAGTAGCGAGGTTGGGACAGGGCTTTCCTACGAGCAGTACTTC
TRBJ2-5 | NA | TRBD2 | TRBV15 | CATSRYGTRVNQETQYF | TGTGCCACCAGCAGATACGGGACTAGGGTAAACCAAGAGACCCAGTACTTC
TRBJ1-3 | NA | NA | TRBV19 | CATHLAGSGNTIYF | TGTGCCACTCACTTGGCGGGCTCTGGAAACACCATATATTTT
TRBJ1-1 | NA | NA | TRBV9 | CASSVGSGGEAFF | TGTGCCAGCAGCGTAGGGTCCGGGGGTGAAGCTTTCTTT
TRBJ1-5 | NA | TRBD1 | TRBV5-1 | CASSLTGDLQPQHF | TGCGCCAGCAGCTTGACAGGGGACTTACAGCCCCAGCATTTT
TRBJ2-2 | NA | NA | TRBV15 | CATSRDPLGASNTGELFF | TGTGCCACCAGCAGAGATCCCCTGGGGGCATCGAACACCGGGGAGCTGTTTTTT
TRBJ1-5 | NA | TRBD1 | TRBV12-5 | CASGEPGGHQPQHF | TGTGCTAGTGGCGAACCAGGGGGACATCAGCCCCAGCATTTT
TRBJ2-1 | NA | TRBD2 | TRBV28 | CASGLVYHEQFF | TGTGCCAGCGGACTAGTTTACCATGAGCAGTTCTTC
TRBJ1-2 | NA | NA | TRBV14 | CASSQGPFAQNGYTF | TGTGCCAGCAGCCAAGGGCCATTTGCTCAAAATGGCTACACCTTC
TRBJ2-2 | once | TRBD2 | TRBV6-4 | CASSDSVLAGGPVTGELFF | TGTGCCAGCAGTGACTCCGTACTGGCGGGGGGCCCCGTCACCGGGGAGCTGTTTTTT
TRBJ1-6 | NA | TRBD1 | TRBV19 | CASSVDRVDSPLHF | TGTGCCAGTAGTGTGGACAGGGTCGATTCACCCCTCCACTTT
TRBJ1-6 | few | TRBD1 | TRBV28 | CASSLGQGNSPLHF | TGTGCCAGCAGTCTCGGACAGGGTAATTCACCCCTCCACTTT
TRBJ1-5 | NA | NA | TRBV23-1 | CASSQGDTHHQPQHF | TGCGCCAGCAGTCAGGGGGACACCCACCATCAGCCCCAGCATTTT
TRBJ2-5 | NA | TRBD1 | TRBV7-2 | CASSLSRGQETQYF | TGTGCCAGCAGCTTATCCAGGGGGCAAGAGACCCAGTACTTC
TRBJ2-3 | NA | TRBD2 | TRBV4-3 | CASSQAAQRGSTDTQYF | TGCGCCAGCAGCCAAGCCGCCCAGCGGGGGAGCACAGATACGCAGTATTTT
TRBJ2-3 | NA | TRBD1 | TRBV6-5 | CASSSRGFSTDTQYF | TGTGCCAGCAGTTCCAGGGGGTTTAGCACAGATACGCAGTATTTT
TRBJ1-1 | once | TRBD1 | TRBV6-5 | CASSLDRGFEAFF | TGTGCCAGCAGTCTAGACAGGGGATTTGAAGCTTTCTTT
TRBJ2-6 | NA | NA | TRBV18 | CASSPAQGLFSGANVLTF | TGTGCCAGCTCACCAGCCCAGGGGTTGTTCTCTGGGGCCAACGTCCTGACTTTC
TRBJ2-6 | NA | TRBD1 | TRBV30 | CAEHSGTVSSGANVLTF | TGTGCCGAACATTCCGGGACAGTGTCCTCTGGGGCCAACGTCCTGACTTTC
TRBJ1-2 | NA | NA | TRBV18 | CASSDRTQSF | TGTGCCAGCTCCGACAGGACCCAGAGCTTC
TRBJ2-1 | NA | NA | TRBV10-3 | CAIGGTEQAQFF | TGTGCCATCGGGGGGACCGAACAAGCTCAGTTCTTC
TRBJ1-6 | NA | NA | TRBV7-2 | CASSLGQMNSPLHF | TGTGCCAGCAGCTTAGGACAGATGAATTCACCCCTCCACTTT
TRBJ2-7 | NA | NA | TRBV6-1 | CASNKYEQYF | TGTGCCAGCAATAAATACGAGCAGTACTTC